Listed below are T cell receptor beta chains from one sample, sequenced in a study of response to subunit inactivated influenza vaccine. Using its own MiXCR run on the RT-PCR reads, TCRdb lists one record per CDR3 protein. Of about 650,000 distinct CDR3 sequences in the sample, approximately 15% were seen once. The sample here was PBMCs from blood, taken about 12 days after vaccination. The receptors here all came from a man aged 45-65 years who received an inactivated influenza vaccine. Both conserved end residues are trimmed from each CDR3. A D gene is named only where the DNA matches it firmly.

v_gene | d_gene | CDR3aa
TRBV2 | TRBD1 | ASSTKGAFETQY
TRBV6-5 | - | ASSYTGEMGGTQY
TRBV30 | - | AWSVWGEKLF
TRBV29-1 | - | SGGWDTEAF
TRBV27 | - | ASSLSRTGEQY
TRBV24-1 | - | ATRGGLNTEAF
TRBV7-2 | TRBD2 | ASSLDGTSGITQY
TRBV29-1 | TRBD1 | SATRTGGTEAF
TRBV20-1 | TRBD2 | SARDAGGPETQY
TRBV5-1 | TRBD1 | ASSLANRGCNEQF
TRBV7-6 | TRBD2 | ASSSRETGTRNTGELF
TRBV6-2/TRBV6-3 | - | ASTGIRYEQY
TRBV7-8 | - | ASSLRLTGATEAF
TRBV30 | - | AWSTGGPGNQPQH
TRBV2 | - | ASRAGTLNTGELF
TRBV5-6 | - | ASSLSSNTGELF
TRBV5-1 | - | ASKISDTGELF
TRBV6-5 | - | ASSYDYSYEQY
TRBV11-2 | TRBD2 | ASSLTTSGPYNEQF
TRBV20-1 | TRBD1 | SALTRDREETQY
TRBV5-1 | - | ASTKGDIAYEQY
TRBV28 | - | ASSFSVQRQTQY
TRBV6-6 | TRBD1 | ASMTGAGELF
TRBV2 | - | ASSEVETGIQPQH
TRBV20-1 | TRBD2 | SARAGTSGSDEQF
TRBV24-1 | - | ATSLGRSYGYT
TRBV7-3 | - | ASSPRGASEQF
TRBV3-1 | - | ASTTTSSAGELF
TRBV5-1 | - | ASSATPWGETQY
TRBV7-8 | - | ASSPDRQSSGNTIY
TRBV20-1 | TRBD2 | SASKGGPRDEQF
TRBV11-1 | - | ASSEGILETQY
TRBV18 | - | ASSESPGLGQETQY
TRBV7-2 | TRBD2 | ASSTGTSGRGDTQY
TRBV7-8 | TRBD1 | ASSLALPGQGNSPLH
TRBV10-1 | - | ASGTGLGELF
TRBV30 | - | AWSVLGAQETQY
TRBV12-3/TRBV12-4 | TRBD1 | ASSSRDRGMGELF
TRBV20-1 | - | SARHGGSGNTEAF
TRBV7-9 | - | ASSTNRDTKRGEKLF
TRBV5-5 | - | ASSQTANTEAF
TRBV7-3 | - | ASSLATNRDCPEQY
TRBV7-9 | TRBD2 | ASSPTGLAGASYEQY
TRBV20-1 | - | SAIPRGYEQY
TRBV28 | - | ASRGRKSSGANVLT
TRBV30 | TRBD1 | AWDRQGRTEAF
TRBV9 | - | ASSDEFPSWAYGYT
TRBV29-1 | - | SVQHLETQY
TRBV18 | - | ASSPLLGGNSYNEQF
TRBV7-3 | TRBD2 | ASSLDGLVSNEQF
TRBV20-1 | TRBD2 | SAIAGGQGAGETQY
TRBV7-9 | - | AISPRQASGLREQY
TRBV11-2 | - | ASSRDHLNEQF
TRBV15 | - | ATSRDWWQSSYNEQF
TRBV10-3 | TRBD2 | AISEVSGKYEQY
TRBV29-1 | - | SVMIWPEAF
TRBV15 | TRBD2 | ATSRGDLWDYAGGQNEQF
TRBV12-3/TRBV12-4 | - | ASRTDSGQPQH
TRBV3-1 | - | ASSQDRAPQPQH
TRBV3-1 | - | ASSQRRQLYEQY